This T cell receptor beta chain was identified in a study of a mutant IDH1 vaccine in newly diagnosed glioma (dated by TCRdb to about 2021). With respect to the entire study: In the chemotherapy-containing groups, vaccination started alongside temozolomide cycles, whereas in patients who had radiotherapy alone it started 4-6 weeks after radiotherapy. Of the roughly 32 treated patients, about 62% were male and about 40% were female, and a mean age of roughly 40 years was recorded. Before enrollment, most patients had been given radiochemotherapy with temozolomide as standard therapy, while the rest had received either radiotherapy alone or temozolomide alone. The week-35 safety follow-up was designated visit V12, and the week-47 end of study was designated visit V13. Peripheral blood was collected at six visits: V03 (baseline), V05, V07, V10, V12 and V13. For exploratory analyses, approximately 25 treated patients had longitudinal TCRB deep sequencing done wherever samples were available.

In the paper's terms, the time point label means: week 35, safety follow-up. Each vaccine dose, consisting of 300 ug of a 20-mer mutant IDH1 peptide in Montanide, was administered subcutaneously with topical imiquimod. Across visits V03 through V10, patients got a total of eight vaccinations, given in weeks 1, 3, 5, 7, 11, 15, 19 and 23. Newly diagnosed WHO grade 3 or 4 IDH1-mutant astrocytomas showing loss of nuclear ATRX were present in the donors. The samples were drawn from NOA16, a multicentre, single-arm, open-label phase I trial in Germany that tested a mutant IDH1 peptide vaccine in humans for the first time. Genomic DNA for TCRB sequencing was isolated from EDTA blood with the DNeasy Blood and Tissue Kit. The library relied on the immunoSEQ multiplex PCR assay. The hsTCRB Kit was used according to the manufacturer's protocol to amplify rearranged TCR beta chain sequences. TCRB libraries were sequenced on an Illumina MiSeq. The original methods were these. The kit vendor's proprietary platform handled demultiplexing, trimming and gene mapping. TCRdb mirrors the immuneACCESS table, restricted to in-frame sequences. Some clones are absent from its copies; in checked studies, under half trace to an unresolved V gene, and the reason for the others is unknown. For V, J and clone size, that table is used; D and trimming come from the DNA. The sample yields more than 60,000 clones; 74% were counted once. The top ten clones comprise around 4.5% of the sample.

V loses 4 bases of germline sequence and J loses 2 bases, and the interval between the two ends is 16 bases. The cysteine opens and the phenylalanine closes a CDR3 of 16 amino acids. Solely the CDR3 DNA is kept, with 48 bases framed from the first base. The germline V gene sets CDR1 to SGHDT and CDR2 to YYEEEE. Results the study describes overall, beyond this receptor: According to the authors, sample limitations meant that analyses of patient blood samples could not be reproduced. PBMC samples for TCRB deep sequencing were selected based on availability. Pseudoprogression appeared unrelated to alterations in the top peripheral T cell clonotypes detected by TCRB sequencing. Immune responses induced by the vaccine were seen in approximately 92% of patients across multiple MHC alleles.

Note on this clone: Which antigen it targets is not known. The input lacks base qualities; no much larger clone sits a single base away.

The sequences come from PBMCs, collected from a glioma patient whose treatment included an IDH1 peptide vaccine. The chain is encoded by TRBV5-6 joined to TRBJ2-1, with no confidently assigned D gene. The sequence was collected from a man aged 45-65 years with glioma. The CDR3 protein sequence reads: CASSPLPQIAYNEQFF. Read as DNA, the sequence is TGTGCCAGCAGCCCATTACCACAGATTGCCTACAATGAGCAGTTCTTC.